This T cell receptor beta chain is drawn from a study of blood T cells in healthy people across ages. Findings of the study overall: A roughly linear age-dependent decrease characterized TCR beta diversity per million T cells.

Concerning this clonotype itself: Its antigen is not known.

V gave up 5 bases and J gave up 3 bases; unmatched junction bases: 3. Germline CDR1 reads MNHNY; CDR2 reads SVGAGI (reference sequence). The CDR3 is made up of 13 amino acids. A second PCR of about 7 to 11 cycles used a sample-barcoded 5' primer and a J-beta primer mix. At least 2.5 million CDR3-containing paired-end reads were obtained per sample. MiXCR was run by TCRdb on the 5' RACE reads, yielding one entry per CDR3 protein. Among about 1.4 million distinct CDR3 sequences, approximately 59% were seen once, and the ten largest hold 6.5% to 8.5%. Drawing of peripheral blood yielded ten milliliters from each donor.

Sample: blood. This chain connects TRBV6-6 to TRBJ2-7; 8 nucleotides agree with TRBD2. This TCR was sampled from a man younger than 35 in good health. The CDR3 nucleotides are TGTGCCAGCAGTGCCACTAGCGGCTACGAGCAGTACTTC. This encodes CASSATSGYEQYF.